The clone carrying this TCR beta chain was picked up a small number of times. The antigen is undetermined. The data were taken from a study of beta chain features in type 1 diabetes. Study as a whole: The study found patients and healthy donors alike in age, gender and cell yields. The examined sorted cells totaled some 99 million across samples. The study's findings and limits: Type 1 diabetes patients had TCRB CDR3s that were shorter (moderately but significantly so) in all four CD4+ subsets.

The sequenced template was cDNA made from the entire isolated RNA. An average of about 3.57 million reads was obtained for naive, central memory and regulatory T cell samples. Using immunoSEQ multiplex PCR, the repertoire was profiled, and TCRdb retains in-frame clones only, with some absent. The data contain a few hundred thousand clones, roughly 17% of them singletons. The germline CDR1 and CDR2 sequences are SQVTM and ANQGSEA. With V trimmed by 7 bases and J by 0 bases, 9 bases remained unmatched. The CDR3 is 16 amino acids. The TCR originated in a man aged 25 to 40 with type 1 diabetes. The V gene is TRBV29-1, the J gene TRBJ1-5; 10 positions agree with TRBD1. Sequenced sample: naive CD4+ T cells from blood. This CDR3 is CSDGDRGDDSNQPQHF. The CDR3, as DNA: TGCAGCGACGGGGACAGGGGCGACGATAGCAATCAGCCCCAGCATTTT.